A single sample is the source of the 10 T cell receptor beta chains below, sequenced in a study of tissue T cells after allogeneic stem cell transplantation. TCRdb keeps only in-frame clones here, not all; method: immunoSEQ multiplex PCR. The sample contains some 2,000 clones, approximately 60% of which appear only once. Noted time point: mouse harvest day 7 after allogeneic transplant. Each mouse received 10^7 T-cell-depleted marrow cells plus 10^6 splenic CD5+ T cells by tail vein. The sequenced material came from liver tissue. The receptors originated from a female BALB/c mouse given C57BL/6 T cells with graft-versus-host disease after an allogeneic hematopoietic cell transplant.

Note on this clone: Germline and genes: mouse. The read terminates 1 residue ahead of where the CDR3 ends, so the germline J gene completes it. This chain links TRBV2 with TRBJ1-5; D perhaps matches TRBD1 (5 bases). Germline values: CDR1 LGHNA, CDR2 YSYQKL. This CDR3 is 16 amino acids long. V gave up 0 bases and J gave up 0 bases, with 9 bases separating them. CDR3 in amino acids: CASSQDRQYNNQAPLF. Partial CDR3 DNA: TGTGCCAGCAGCCAAGATCGACAGTATAACAACCAGGCTCCGCTT.

To note about this clone: The germline and genes are mouse ones. Read coverage stops 1 residue before the CDR3 terminus; the germline J gene supplies the remainder. V usage is TRBV5 and J usage is TRBJ2-1, with 9 bases identical to TRBD2. The germline V gene has CDR1 LGHNA and CDR2 YNLKQL (reference sequence). Trimming removed 0 bases from V and 6 bases from J; junction bases left unmatched: 6. The CDR3 runs to 16 residues. CDR3 sequence: CASSQEGGGALAEQFF. The DNA read from the CDR3 is TGTGCCAGCAGCCAAGAGGGTGGGGGGGCGCTTGCTGAGCAGTTC.

A remark on this clone: Gene names refer to mouse genes. Read coverage stops 1 residue before the CDR3 terminus; the germline J gene supplies the remainder. V is TRBV20 and J is TRBJ2-7; 10 positions match TRBD2. The CDR3 runs to 13 residues. Losses at the gene ends were 4 bases for V and 6 bases for J; bases not matched to a gene: 6. Germline values: CDR1 GFQATS, CDR2 STVNSAI. The sequenced part of the CDR3 DNA is TGTGGTGCTAACTGGGGGGGGCGCTGTGAACAGTAC. It yields the protein CGANWGGRCEQY. The whole CDR3 reads CGANWGGRCEQYF.

As regards this clone: Genes and germline are mouse. The CDR3 end falls 1 residue outside the read, so it is completed with the germline J gene. The chain combines TRBV3 with TRBJ2-7; D is perhaps TRBD1 (5 bases). Looked up from germline, CDR1 is SNHLY and CDR2 is FYNGKV (reference sequence). Trimming took off 5 bases at V and 6 bases at J, with 11 bases between the two ends. The CDR3 runs to 12 residues. CDR3 bases read: TGTGCCAGCAGCCCAGAGGGGTTTGAACAGTAC. This codes for CASSPEGFEQY. The CDR3 in full is CASSPEGFEQYF.

Notes on this clone: Gene names are mouse gene names. The CDR3 goes on 1 residue after the read ends, and that part is filled in from the germline J gene. This chain uses TRBV13-1 with TRBJ2-7; 8 bases map to TRBD1. The CDR3 totals 13 residues. Germline-derived CDR1 and CDR2 are NSHNY and SYGAGN. Losses at the gene ends were 6 bases for V and 6 bases for J; bases not matched to a gene: 8. Partial CDR3 DNA: TGTGCCAGCACCCTGGACAGGGTGCGTGAACAGTAC. This sequence encodes CASTLDRVREQY. The entire CDR3 reads CASTLDRVREQYF.

Points on this clone: The genes are named according to mouse. The DNA ends 1 residue before the CDR3 does, and the rest of the CDR3 is filled in from the germline J gene. The chain links TRBV26 to TRBJ1-2, with D possibly TRBD1 on 6 matching bases. This CDR3 contains 13 residues. Germline V gene data show CDR1 as KGHPV and CDR2 as FQNQEV (reference sequence). V lost 2 bases and J 3 bases, leaving 7 bases between the germline ends. Incomplete CDR3 DNA: TGTGCCAGCAGTCTGAGGGGGGACTCCGACTACACC. It yields the protein CASSLRGDSDYT. The CDR3, in full, reads CASSLRGDSDYTF.

To note about this clone: Gene names denote mouse genes. The read finishes 1 residue shy of the CDR3 end, and the germline J gene is used to complete it. This rearrangement joins TRBV23 to TRBJ2-7. Per germline, CDR1 KGHTA and CDR2 FQNQQP. This CDR3 is built from 14 residues. The sequenced part of the CDR3 DNA is TGCTCCAGCAGTCAATTACGGGGGCTGAGGGAACAGTAC. Protein product: CSSSQLRGLREQY. The entire CDR3 reads CSSSQLRGLREQYF.

In regard to this clone: The gene names here belong to mouse. The read halts 1 residue ahead of the CDR3 end, with the missing end drawn from the germline J gene. The V call is TRBV26, the J call TRBJ2-4; D remains unclear. The germline V and J ends were trimmed by 0 bases and 4 bases, with 11 bases remaining between them. The CDR3 runs 15 residues. Germline V CDR1 and CDR2: KGHPV, FQNQEV (reference sequence). The DNA read from the CDR3 is TGTGCCAGCAGTCTGTCTCGGGGAGGAAAAAACACCTTGTAC. Translating gives CASSLSRGGKNTLY. The complete CDR3 protein is CASSLSRGGKNTLYF.

As to this clone: The gene names here belong to mouse. The read gets to within 1 residue of the CDR3 end, and the germline J gene fills in the rest. This chain uses TRBV13-1 with TRBJ2-7; D call uncertain. Germline CDR1 reads NSHNY; CDR2 reads SYGAGN. Trimming took off 2 bases at V and 3 bases at J, with 6 bases between the two ends. The CDR3 is 12 residues long. The chain's CDR3 is CASSETIYEQYF. CDR3 DNA, as far as it was read: TGTGCCAGCAGTGAGACAATCTATGAACAGTAC.

Worth noting for this clone: Mouse gene names and germline throughout. Here the CDR3 reads CASSDGGPGQLYF. CDR3 DNA, as far as it was read: TGTGCCAGCAGTGATGGGGGGCCCGGGCAGCTCTAC. The chain employs TRBV13-1 and TRBJ2-2; D may correspond to TRBD1 or TRBD2 (6 bases each). The observed sequence ends 1 residue before the CDR3 terminus, with the missing tail filled in from the germline J gene. V was trimmed by 0 bases and J by 6 bases, leaving 6 bases between them. Per germline, CDR1 NSHNY and CDR2 SYGAGN. The length of the CDR3 is 13 residues.